The sequence of this TCR beta chain was determined in a study of beta chain features in type 1 diabetes (dated by TCRdb to the late 2010s). In terms of the full investigation: Patients and healthy donors did not differ in mean age, gender distribution, total cell number or subset yield. Across all samples, approximately 100 million sorted cells were examined, and cell number per subset correlated strongly with RNA yield. In the study, recently diagnosed type 1 diabetes patients and matched healthy donors were compared on the TCRB repertoires of their sorted circulating CD4+ T cell subsets. Naive and central memory subsets were obtained from all 30 or so donors, but regulatory and stem cell-like memory subsets were isolated from only 8 patients and roughly 8 healthy donors.

On the study overall, not on this receptor specifically: Naive, central memory and regulatory TCRB repertoires appeared to be more alike among patients than among healthy donors. Fewer insertions and more nucleotide deletions at VDJ recombination sites were observed in patients with type 1 diabetes, implying thymic rearrangement abnormalities. In all four CD4+ subsets, TCRB CDR3 length was moderately but significantly shorter in type 1 diabetes patients. PCR might favor shorter templates, but patient and control samples were amplified and corrected together, so any skew would affect both groups equally. Because cDNA rather than genomic DNA was sequenced, highly expressing activated cells could have been over-represented, although no difference in activation and CD3 levels was found between groups. Only small numbers of individuals were included in the HLA sub-analyses, which left unresolved whether HLA type had any influence on TCRB rearrangement.

This clone was picked up a small number of times. Its antigen target is currently unknown. No per-base quality is available; no much larger clone lies one base away. The High Capacity cDNA Reverse Transcription Kit was used to reverse transcribe all of the isolated RNA, meaning that expressed TCRB transcripts were what got sequenced. Deep immunoSEQ sequencing was performed on naive, central memory and regulatory T cell samples, with an average of roughly 4 million total reads per sample. Sorted cells were lysed in RLT buffer, and RNA was extracted using DNase-treated RNeasy Micro or Mini kits according to cell number. To prevent cross-contamination, each cell subset was processed individually, whereas patient and healthy donor samples were processed jointly. The immunoSEQ multiplex PCR was used to amplify TCRB sequences from cDNA, yielding 87-bp fragments that span the CDR3 region. The amplicons were sequenced using the Illumina HiSeq platform. In the authors' own workflow: Synthetic template baselines were used to correct PCR bias computationally, reads within Hamming distance 2 were collapsed, and singletons that could not be merged were discarded. Reads were aligned to IMGT to assign V, D and J genes, CDR3 length, and insertions or deletions at six rearrangement sites. Within each subset, clonotype counts were normalized to the number of sorted cells before true diversity and Gini coefficients were calculated with the tcR R package. The overlap coefficient, calculated on TCRB nucleotide sequences, was used to measure repertoire sharing. As a proxy for the pre-selection repertoire, out-of-frame TCRB sequences from naive cells were analyzed. Entries here come from immuneACCESS through TCRdb and include only in-frame sequences with V and J called. Some clones fail to appear in such tables; in the studies checked, an unresolved V gene covers under half of the shortfall, and the cause of the remainder is unknown. D and trimming come from the DNA, and the V and J calls and clone size come from that table. A total of 900,000 or so clones appear in this sample, roughly 17% of them only once. In total, the top ten clones hold 0.023% of the sample.

From the germline V gene (reference sequence), CDR1 is SEHNR and CDR2 is FQNEAQ. The CDR3 starts with the cysteine, ends with the phenylalanine, and has 14 residues. Only the CDR3 portion is preserved as DNA: 42 bases, with reading frame beginning at the first base. Cut back by 6 bases and 4 bases, the V and J ends lie 15 bases apart. Each donor gave one peripheral blood draw, approximately 110 mL on average, collected into heparinised tubes. A BD FACSAria II and a panel including CD45RO, CCR7, CD25, CD127, CD95 and CD27 were used to sort naive, central memory, regulatory and stem cell-like memory CD4+ T cells. A purity above 98% was achieved for all sorted populations. PBMCs were isolated immediately by Lymphoprep density gradient centrifugation and stained directly without culture. To minimize batch effects, samples were stained and sorted in pairs, one healthy donor with one patient per experiment.

The V and J genes are TRBV7-9 and TRBJ1-2; TRBD1 might be the D gene, on 6 matching bases. The sequencing input was naive CD4+ T cells from blood. This specimen's cell subset or site label, interpreted: true naive CD4+ T cells. This receptor was taken from a woman aged 18-29 years in good health. CDR3 region: CASRSLAGAYGYTF. The DNA is as follows: TGTGCCAGCAGATCCCTCGCAGGGGCCTATGGCTACACCTTC.